These 6 T cell receptor beta chains share one sample of origin, sequenced in a study of identical twins. TCRdb itself ran the 5' RACE reads through MiXCR, one entry per CDR3 protein. The sample lists under 900,000 distinct CDR3 sequences; over 9% were seen once. This sample also appeared in a second study, on yellow fever vaccine responses in identical twins.

Material for sequencing was PBMCs. These receptors originate from a woman between 18 and 29 years old in good health.

This clonotype was observed a handful of times. The chain combines TRBV12-3 or TRBV12-4 with TRBJ2-2, with 9 bases matching TRBD1. The CDR3 consists of 16 residues. Unmatched junction bases numbered 5, after V lost 5 bases and J lost 1 base. Here the CDR3 reads CASSVDRGLNTGELFF. The CDR3 coding sequence is TGTGCCAGCAGTGTCGACAGGGGGTTGAACACCGGGGAGCTGTTTTTT.

The chain joins TRBV13 to TRBJ1-1, with TRBD1 matching 7 bases. The CDR3 has 20 amino acids. After removal of 5 bases from V and 0 bases from J, the junction contained 21 bases not matched to a gene. Germline lookup yields CDR1 PRHDT and CDR2 FYEKMQ (reference sequence). As DNA, the CDR3 is TGTGCCAGCAGCCCATGGGGGGGTGTCGGGACAGCCGCGATGAACACTGAAGCTTTCTTT. This codes for CASSPWGGVGTAAMNTEAFF.

This clonotype was seen more than once but under ten times. The rearrangement joins TRBV5-1 to TRBJ2-1; 8 positions agree with TRBD2. CDR3 length: 16 residues. Germline assignment: CDR1 SGHRS and CDR2 YFSETQ. The trim removed 2 bases at V and 4 bases at J, leaving 8 bases unmatched. CDR3 region: CASSFSSGRGYNEQFF. In DNA form, the CDR3 reads TGCGCCAGCAGCTTTTCCAGCGGGAGAGGATACAATGAGCAGTTCTTC.

This CDR3 reads CASRETGFQNQPQHF. CDR3 bases: TGTGCCAGCAGGGAAACAGGGTTTCAAAATCAGCCCCAGCATTTT. This chain joins TRBV2 and TRBJ1-5, with D perhaps TRBD1 (6 bases). Trimming stripped 6 bases from V and 4 bases from J, with 16 bases between. There are 15 residues in the CDR3. CDR1 SNHLY and CDR2 FYNNEI come from the germline V gene.

J is TRBJ1-4 and V is TRBV12-2; the table calls TRBD1, which could not be checked here. TRBV12-2 is noted as a pseudogene. The CDR3 runs to 17 residues. In DNA, the CDR3 is TGTGCAAGTCGCTTAGTGGACGGGGGGACAACTAATGAAAAACTGTTTTTT. Amino acids: CASRLVDGGTTNEKLFF.

The chain has TRBV7-9 and TRBJ2-1; TRBD2 matches at 13 bases. V lost 2 bases to trimming and J lost 7 bases; unmatched junction nucleotides: 8. Per germline, CDR1 SEHNR and CDR2 FQNEAQ (reference sequence). This CDR3 has 17 amino acids. CDR3 in amino acids: CASSLFGLAGVRNEQFF. The CDR3 nucleotides are TGTGCCAGCAGCTTATTCGGACTAGCGGGGGTAAGGAATGAGCAGTTCTTC.